This T cell receptor (beta chain) stems from a study of regulatory T cells in long-lasting Graves disease. This clonotype was seen many times. Arm-PCR of CDR3 regions with iRepertoire HTBI primers generated TCR beta libraries. TCRdb re-called the multiplex PCR reads with MiXCR, one entry per CDR3 protein. Among around 480,000 distinct CDR3 sequences listed, around 15% were seen once. Regarding time point: newly diagnosed GD, antithyroid drugs for less than 3 months. PBMC-derived RNA was used for the TCR library. CDR1 is LGHDT and CDR2 is YNNKEL in the germline V gene (reference sequence). V gave up 3 bases and J gave up 7 bases; unmatched junction bases: 9. This CDR3 contains 17 residues. Separately, the same data were catalogued under a study of T cells in Graves' hyperthyroidism and ophthalmopathy.

The gene calls are TRBV3-1 and TRBJ2-1; TRBD2 aligns across 13 bases. Material: peripheral blood mononuclear cells (PBMCs), obtained at new diagnosis, from a patient treated with antithyroid drugs. The clonotype comes from a man aged 35 to 55 with Graves disease. CDR3 sequence: CASSQRQGTSGKNEQFF. CDR3 coding DNA: TGTGCCAGCAGCCAGAGACAGGGGACTAGCGGGAAGAATGAGCAGTTCTTC.